These 5 T cell receptor beta chains came from one sample sequenced in a study of shared clonotypes between healthy human individuals. Sequencing was performed with immunoSEQ multiplex PCR; in TCRdb, only in-frame clones are kept and a portion is missing. The repertoire holds over a million clones, with 70% to 80% as singletons. The material sequenced was memory CD4+ T cells from PBMCs. Stated subset: CD45RA-negative fraction. Source of these receptors: a young man in good health. Some clones in this sample may be carry-over from other donors' samples.

This sequence joins TRBV5-8 and TRBJ1-4, with 7 bases aligning to TRBD1. J gave up 7 bases and V 0 bases, and 6 bases lay outside the gene matches. CDR1 SGHTS and CDR2 YDEGEE come from the germline V gene. CDR3 length: 15 amino acids. The CDR3 coding sequence is TGTGCCAGCAGCTTGGCCGACAGGGTGGCTGAAAAACTGTTTTTT. Translated: CASSLADRVAEKLFF.

The chain joins TRBV6-4 to TRBJ2-7; 12 bases fit TRBD2. The junction had 7 bases not matched to a gene; V was cut back by 0 bases and J by 7 bases. The germline V gene has CDR1 MRHNA and CDR2 SNTAGT. The CDR3 totals 16 residues. CDR3 region: CASSDSPSGRGDEQYF. CDR3 nucleotide sequence: TGTGCCAGCAGTGACTCCCCTAGCGGGAGGGGGGATGAGCAGTACTTC.

This clone appeared a single time. The chain employs TRBV10-3 and TRBJ2-1, with D uncertain. The germline gives CDR1 ENHRY, CDR2 SYGVKD. V was cut by 3 bases and J by 10 bases, with 13 bases left in between. The CDR3 extends over 13 amino acids. The CDR3 DNA reads as TGTGCCATCAGTGACGGCAGGCTCGGGGAGCAGTTCTTC. The encoded protein is CAISDGRLGEQFF.

This chain uses TRBV5-1 with TRBJ1-1; the D gene is possibly TRBD1 (5 bases). Trimming took 6 bases from V and 1 from J, leaving 25 bases between them. Germline CDR1 is SGHRS and CDR2 is YFSETQ. The CDR3 runs 18 residues. The CDR3 nucleotides are TGCGCCAGCACGGCGCTAAGCCAACTGGGACTAACGAACACTGAAGCTTTCTTT. It translates to CASTALSQLGLTNTEAFF.

This clone has more than one count but fewer than ten. This chain uses TRBV7-6 with TRBJ1-3; D gene uncertain. Germline CDR1 and CDR2: SGHVS and FNYEAQ. V was cut by 5 bases and J by 3 bases, with 11 bases left in between. This CDR3 spans 14 amino acids. This chain's CDR3 is CASSNKADGNTIYF. The CDR3 bases are TGTGCCAGCAGCAATAAGGCGGATGGAAACACCATATATTTT.